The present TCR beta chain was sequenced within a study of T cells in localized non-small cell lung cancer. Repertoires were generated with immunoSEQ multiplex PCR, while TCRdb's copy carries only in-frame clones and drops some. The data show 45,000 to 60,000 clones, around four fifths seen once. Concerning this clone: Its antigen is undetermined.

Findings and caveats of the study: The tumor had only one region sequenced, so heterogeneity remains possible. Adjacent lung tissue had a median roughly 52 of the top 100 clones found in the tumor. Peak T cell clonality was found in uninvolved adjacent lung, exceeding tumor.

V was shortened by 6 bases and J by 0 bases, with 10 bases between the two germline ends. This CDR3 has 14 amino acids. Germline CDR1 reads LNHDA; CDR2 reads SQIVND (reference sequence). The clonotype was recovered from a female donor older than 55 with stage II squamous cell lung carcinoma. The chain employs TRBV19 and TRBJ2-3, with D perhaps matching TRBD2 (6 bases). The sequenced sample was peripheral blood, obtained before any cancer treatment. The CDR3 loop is CASSPGTSTDTQYF. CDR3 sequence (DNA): TGTGCCAGTAGCCCTGGGACTAGCACAGATACGCAGTATTTT.